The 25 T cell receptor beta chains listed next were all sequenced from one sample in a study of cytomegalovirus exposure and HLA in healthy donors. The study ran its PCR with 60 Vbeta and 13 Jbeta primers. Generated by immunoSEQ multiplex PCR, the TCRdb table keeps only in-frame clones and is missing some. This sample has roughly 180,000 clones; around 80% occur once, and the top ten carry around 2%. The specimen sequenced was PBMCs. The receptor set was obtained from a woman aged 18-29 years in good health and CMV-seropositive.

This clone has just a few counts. CDR3 residues: CASSTIDRPSYTF. The CDR3 DNA reads as TGTGCCAGCAGCACTATTGACCGACCCAGTTACACCTTC. This chain links TRBV2 with TRBJ1-2; unclear D gene. V was cut by 6 bases and J by 11 bases, with 19 bases left in between. Germline V gene lookup returns CDR1 SNHLY and CDR2 FYNNEI. This CDR3 spans 13 amino acids.

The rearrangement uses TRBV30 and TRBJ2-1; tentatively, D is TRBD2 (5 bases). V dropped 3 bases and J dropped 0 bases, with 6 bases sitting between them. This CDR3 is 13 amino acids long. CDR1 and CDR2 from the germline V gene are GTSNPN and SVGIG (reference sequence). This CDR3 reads CAWSGNSYNEQFF. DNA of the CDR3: TGTGCCTGGAGCGGGAACTCCTACAATGAGCAGTTCTTC.

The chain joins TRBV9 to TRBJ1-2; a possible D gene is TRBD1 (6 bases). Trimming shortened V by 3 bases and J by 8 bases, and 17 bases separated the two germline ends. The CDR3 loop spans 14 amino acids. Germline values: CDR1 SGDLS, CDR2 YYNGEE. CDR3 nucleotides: TGTGCCAGCAGCGCAGAACAGGGAATAGGGGGCTACACCTTC. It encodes CASSAEQGIGGYTF. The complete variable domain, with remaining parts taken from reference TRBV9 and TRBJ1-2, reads DSGVTQTPKHLITATGQRVTLRCSPRSGDLSVYWYQQSLDQGLQFLIQYYNGEERAKGNILERFSAQQFPDLHSELNLSSLELGDSALYFCASSAEQGIGGYTFGSGTRLTVV.

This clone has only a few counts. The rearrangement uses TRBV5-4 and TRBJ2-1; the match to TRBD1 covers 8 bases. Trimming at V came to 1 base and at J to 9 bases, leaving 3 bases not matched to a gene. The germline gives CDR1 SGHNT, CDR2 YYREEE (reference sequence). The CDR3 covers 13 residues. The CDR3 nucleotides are TGTGCCAGCAGCTTGCAGGGGGCCACTGAGCAGTTCTTC. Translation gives CASSLQGATEQFF.

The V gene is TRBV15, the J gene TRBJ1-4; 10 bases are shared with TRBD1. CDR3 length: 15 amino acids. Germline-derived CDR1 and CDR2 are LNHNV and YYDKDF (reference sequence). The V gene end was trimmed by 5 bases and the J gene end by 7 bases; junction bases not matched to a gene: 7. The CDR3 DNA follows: TGTGCCACCAGCGCCCAGACAGGGGGCGGTGAAAAACTGTTTTTT. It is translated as CATSAQTGGGEKLFF. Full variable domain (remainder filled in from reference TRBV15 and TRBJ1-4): DAMVIQNPRYQVTQFGKPVTLSCSQTLNHNVMYWYQQKSSQAPKLLFHYYDKDFNNEADTPDNFQSRRPNTSFCFLDIRSPGLGDTAMYLCATSAQTGGGEKLFFGSGTQLSVL.

CDR3 sequence (DNA): TGTGCCAGCAGCCGGCGGGACGGAGAGCAGTACGTC. Translating it yields CASSRRDGEQYV. V usage is TRBV5-4 and J usage is TRBJ2-7; weak D call: TRBD2 (6 bases). The CDR3 totals 12 residues. Trimming pared 4 bases from V and 7 bases from J, leaving 12 bases between. From germline, CDR1 is SGHNT and CDR2 YYREEE (reference sequence).

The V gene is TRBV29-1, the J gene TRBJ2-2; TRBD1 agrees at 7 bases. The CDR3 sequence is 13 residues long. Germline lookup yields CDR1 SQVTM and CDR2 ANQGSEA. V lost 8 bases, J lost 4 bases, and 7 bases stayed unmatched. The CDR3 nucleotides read TGCAGCTCGTCGACAGGGACCACCGGGGAGCTGTTTTTT. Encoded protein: CSSSTGTTGELFF.

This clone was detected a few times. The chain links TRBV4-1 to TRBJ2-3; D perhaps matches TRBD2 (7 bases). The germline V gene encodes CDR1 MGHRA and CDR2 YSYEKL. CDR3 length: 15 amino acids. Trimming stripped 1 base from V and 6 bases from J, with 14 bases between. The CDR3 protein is CASSQGEGGGDTQYF. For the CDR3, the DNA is TGCGCCAGCAGCCAAGGCGAGGGAGGGGGGGATACGCAGTATTTT.

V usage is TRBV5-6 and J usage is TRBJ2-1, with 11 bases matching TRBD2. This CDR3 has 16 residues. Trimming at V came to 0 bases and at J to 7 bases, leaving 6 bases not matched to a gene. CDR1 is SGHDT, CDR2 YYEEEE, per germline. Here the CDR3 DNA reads TGTGCCAGCAGCTTGGTGCTAGCGGGGGGTCTTAATGAGCAGTTCTTC. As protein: CASSLVLAGGLNEQFF.

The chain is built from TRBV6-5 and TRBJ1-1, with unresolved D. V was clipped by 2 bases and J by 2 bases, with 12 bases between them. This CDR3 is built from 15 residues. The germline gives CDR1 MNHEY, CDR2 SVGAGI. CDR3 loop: CASSYTGRGNTEAFF. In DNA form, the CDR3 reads TGTGCCAGCAGTTACACCGGACGGGGAAACACTGAAGCTTTCTTT.

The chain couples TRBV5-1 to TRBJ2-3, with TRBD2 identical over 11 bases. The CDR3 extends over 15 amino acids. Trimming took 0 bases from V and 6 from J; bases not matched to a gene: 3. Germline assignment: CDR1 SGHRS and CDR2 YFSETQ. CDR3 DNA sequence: TGCGCCAGCAGCTTGGAGACTAGCGGGGTTGATACGCAGTATTTT. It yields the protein CASSLETSGVDTQYF.

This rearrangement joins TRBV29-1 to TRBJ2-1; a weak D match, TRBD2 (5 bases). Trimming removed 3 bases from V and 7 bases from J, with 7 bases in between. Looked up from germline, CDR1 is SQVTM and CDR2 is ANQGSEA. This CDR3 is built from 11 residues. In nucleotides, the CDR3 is TGCAGCGTTGAGCGAGGGAATGAGCAGTTCTTC. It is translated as CSVERGNEQFF.

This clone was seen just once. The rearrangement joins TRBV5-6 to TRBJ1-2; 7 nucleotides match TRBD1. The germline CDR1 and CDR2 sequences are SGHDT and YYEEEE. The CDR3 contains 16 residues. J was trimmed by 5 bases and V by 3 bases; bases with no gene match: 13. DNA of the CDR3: TGTGCCAGCAGCTGGGGGACAGCCTCGGACCAATATGGCTACACCTTC. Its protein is CASSWGTASDQYGYTF.

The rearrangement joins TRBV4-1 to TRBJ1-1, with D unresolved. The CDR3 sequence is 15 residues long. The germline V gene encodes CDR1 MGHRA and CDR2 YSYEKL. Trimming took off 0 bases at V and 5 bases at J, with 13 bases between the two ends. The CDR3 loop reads CASSQDRMGRTEAFF. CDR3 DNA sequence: TGCGCCAGCAGCCAAGATCGGATGGGGAGGACTGAAGCTTTCTTT.

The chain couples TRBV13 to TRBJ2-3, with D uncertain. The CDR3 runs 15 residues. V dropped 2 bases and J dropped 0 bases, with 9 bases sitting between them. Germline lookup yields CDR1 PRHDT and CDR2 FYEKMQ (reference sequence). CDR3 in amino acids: CASSLYGSSTDTQYF. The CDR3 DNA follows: TGTGCCAGCAGCTTATACGGGTCTAGCACAGATACGCAGTATTTT.

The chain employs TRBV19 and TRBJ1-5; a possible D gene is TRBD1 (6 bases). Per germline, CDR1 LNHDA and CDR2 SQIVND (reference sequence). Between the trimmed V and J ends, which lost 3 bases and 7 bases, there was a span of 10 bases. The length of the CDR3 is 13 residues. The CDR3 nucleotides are TGTGCCAGTAGTATCGAGGGGGTACAGCCCCAGCATTTT. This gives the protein CASSIEGVQPQHF.

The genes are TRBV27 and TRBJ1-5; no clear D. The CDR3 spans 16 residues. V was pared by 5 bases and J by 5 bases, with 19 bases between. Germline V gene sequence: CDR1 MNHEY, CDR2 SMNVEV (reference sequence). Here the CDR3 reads CASSPRGGEWDQPQHF. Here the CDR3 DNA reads TGTGCCAGCAGTCCCCGCGGCGGGGAGTGGGATCAGCCCCAGCATTTT.

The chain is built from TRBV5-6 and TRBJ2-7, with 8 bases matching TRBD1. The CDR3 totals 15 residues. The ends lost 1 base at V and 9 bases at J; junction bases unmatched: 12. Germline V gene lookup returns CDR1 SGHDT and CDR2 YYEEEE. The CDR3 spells CASSLMRTGMIGQYV. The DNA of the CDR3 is TGTGCCAGCAGCTTGATGCGGACAGGGATGATTGGGCAGTACGTC.

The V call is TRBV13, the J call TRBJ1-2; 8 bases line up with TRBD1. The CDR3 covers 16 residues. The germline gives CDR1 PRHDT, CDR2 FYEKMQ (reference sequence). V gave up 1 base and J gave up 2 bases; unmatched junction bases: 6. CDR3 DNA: TGTGCCAGCAGCTTAGCCATGGACAGGGAGAACTATGGCTACACCTTC. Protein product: CASSLAMDRENYGYTF.

CDR3 protein: CASRPGGVDGYTF. The DNA for the CDR3 is TGTGCCAGCAGACCAGGGGGAGTCGATGGCTACACCTTC. The chain has TRBV28 and TRBJ1-2; 7 nucleotides match TRBD1. V was pared by 6 bases and J by 6 bases, with 7 bases of the junction left unmatched. The CDR3 sequence is 13 residues long. Germline V gene data show CDR1 as MDHEN and CDR2 as SYDVKM.

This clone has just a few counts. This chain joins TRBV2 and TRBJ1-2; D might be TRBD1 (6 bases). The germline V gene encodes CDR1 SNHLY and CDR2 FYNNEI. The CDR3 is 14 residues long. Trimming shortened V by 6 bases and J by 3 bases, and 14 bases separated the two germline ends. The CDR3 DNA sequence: TGTGCCAGCAGCGTTTCTTACAGGGACTATGGCTACACCTTC. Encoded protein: CASSVSYRDYGYTF.

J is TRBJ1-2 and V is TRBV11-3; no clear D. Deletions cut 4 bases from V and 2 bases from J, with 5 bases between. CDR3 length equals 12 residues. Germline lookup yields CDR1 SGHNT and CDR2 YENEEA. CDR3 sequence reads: CASSSRNYGYTF. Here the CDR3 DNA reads TGTGCCAGCAGCTCCCGGAACTATGGCTACACCTTC.

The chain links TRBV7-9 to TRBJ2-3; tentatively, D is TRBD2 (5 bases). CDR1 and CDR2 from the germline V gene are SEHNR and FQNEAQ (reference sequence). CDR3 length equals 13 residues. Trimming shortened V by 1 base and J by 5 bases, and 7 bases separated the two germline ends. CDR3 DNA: TGTGCCAGCAGCTTAGAGGCGGGAGATACGCAGTATTTT. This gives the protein CASSLEAGDTQYF.

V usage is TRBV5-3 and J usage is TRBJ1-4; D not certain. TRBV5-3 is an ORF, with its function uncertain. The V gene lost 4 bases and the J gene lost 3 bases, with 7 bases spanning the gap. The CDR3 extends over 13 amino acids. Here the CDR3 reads CARSSGPNEKLFF. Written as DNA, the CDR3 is TGTGCCAGAAGCAGCGGCCCTAATGAAAAACTGTTTTTT.

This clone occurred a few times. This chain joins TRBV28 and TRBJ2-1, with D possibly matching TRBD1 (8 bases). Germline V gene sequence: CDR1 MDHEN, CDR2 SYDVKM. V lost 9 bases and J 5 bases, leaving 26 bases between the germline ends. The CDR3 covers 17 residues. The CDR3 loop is CASAGRGQELSDNEQFF. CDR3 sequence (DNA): TGTGCCAGTGCTGGGAGGGGACAGGAGCTTAGTGACAATGAGCAGTTCTTC.